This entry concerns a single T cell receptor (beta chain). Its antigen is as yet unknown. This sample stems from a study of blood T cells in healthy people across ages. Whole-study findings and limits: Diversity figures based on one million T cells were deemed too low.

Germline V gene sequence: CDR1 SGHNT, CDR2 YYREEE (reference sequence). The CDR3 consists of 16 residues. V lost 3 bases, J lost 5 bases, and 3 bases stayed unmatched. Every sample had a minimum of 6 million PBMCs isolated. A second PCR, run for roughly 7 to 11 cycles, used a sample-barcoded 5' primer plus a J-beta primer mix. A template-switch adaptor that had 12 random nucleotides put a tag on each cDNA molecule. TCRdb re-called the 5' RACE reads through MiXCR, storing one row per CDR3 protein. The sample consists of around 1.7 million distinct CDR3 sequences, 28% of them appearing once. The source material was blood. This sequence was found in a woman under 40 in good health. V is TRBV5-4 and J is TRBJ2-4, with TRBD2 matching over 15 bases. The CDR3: CASSSGTSGGQNIQYF. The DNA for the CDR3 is TGTGCCAGCAGCTCCGGGACTAGCGGGGGGCAAAACATTCAGTACTTC.